The rows below give T cell receptor beta chains drawn from one sample of a study of blood T cell repertoires in COVID-19. Using immunoSEQ multiplex PCR, the repertoire was profiled, and TCRdb retains in-frame clones only, with some absent. The data contain some 130,000 clones, roughly 86% of them singletons. The sequencing sample was made of peripheral blood. All receptors come from a woman aged 65 to 85 with COVID-19, enrolled during active disease. Each CDR3 is given without its conserved first and last residue. The size of a clone is reported for some rows only, either as once, few or many, or as a class for expanded clones.

>-|TRBJ1-6|TRBV5-8
ASSLTGVSPLH
>-|TRBJ2-2|TRBV2
ASSMGTVSTGELF
>few|TRBJ2-4|TRBV7-9
ASSVGQGGTKNIQY
>-|TRBJ1-3|TRBV11-2
ASSPLNGVFGNTIY
>-|TRBJ1-2|TRBV5-4
ASSPGQGRVDGYT
>-|TRBJ2-1|TRBV5-1
ASSIWGQGAHNEQF
>-|TRBJ2-5|TRBV5-6
ASSRDWETQY
>once|TRBJ1-4|TRBV18
ASSRDRDRNEKLF
>-|TRBJ2-4|TRBV2
ASSGIQGRTKNIQY
>-|TRBJ1-3|TRBV7-9
ASSLAQVRTGNTIY
>-|TRBJ2-2|TRBV24-1
ATSDFGGGLNTGELF
>-|TRBJ1-2|TRBV18
ASSPPAGFGGYT
>-|TRBJ2-3|TRBV4-1
ASSQVPRVSTDTQY
>-|TRBJ1-6|TRBV5-1
ASSRGGLQPLH
>-|TRBJ2-7|TRBV3-1/TRBV3-2
ASSAKSRAYEQY
>few|TRBJ2-7|TRBV5-6
ASSFSVEQY
>-|TRBJ1-3|TRBV6-4
ASSESGTDRNTIY
>-|TRBJ1-6|TRBV5-1
ASSLGQPDNSPLH
>-|TRBJ1-4|TRBV12-3/TRBV12-4
ASSSGVSEKLF
>-|TRBJ1-2|TRBV3-1/TRBV3-2
ASSQAGIYGYT